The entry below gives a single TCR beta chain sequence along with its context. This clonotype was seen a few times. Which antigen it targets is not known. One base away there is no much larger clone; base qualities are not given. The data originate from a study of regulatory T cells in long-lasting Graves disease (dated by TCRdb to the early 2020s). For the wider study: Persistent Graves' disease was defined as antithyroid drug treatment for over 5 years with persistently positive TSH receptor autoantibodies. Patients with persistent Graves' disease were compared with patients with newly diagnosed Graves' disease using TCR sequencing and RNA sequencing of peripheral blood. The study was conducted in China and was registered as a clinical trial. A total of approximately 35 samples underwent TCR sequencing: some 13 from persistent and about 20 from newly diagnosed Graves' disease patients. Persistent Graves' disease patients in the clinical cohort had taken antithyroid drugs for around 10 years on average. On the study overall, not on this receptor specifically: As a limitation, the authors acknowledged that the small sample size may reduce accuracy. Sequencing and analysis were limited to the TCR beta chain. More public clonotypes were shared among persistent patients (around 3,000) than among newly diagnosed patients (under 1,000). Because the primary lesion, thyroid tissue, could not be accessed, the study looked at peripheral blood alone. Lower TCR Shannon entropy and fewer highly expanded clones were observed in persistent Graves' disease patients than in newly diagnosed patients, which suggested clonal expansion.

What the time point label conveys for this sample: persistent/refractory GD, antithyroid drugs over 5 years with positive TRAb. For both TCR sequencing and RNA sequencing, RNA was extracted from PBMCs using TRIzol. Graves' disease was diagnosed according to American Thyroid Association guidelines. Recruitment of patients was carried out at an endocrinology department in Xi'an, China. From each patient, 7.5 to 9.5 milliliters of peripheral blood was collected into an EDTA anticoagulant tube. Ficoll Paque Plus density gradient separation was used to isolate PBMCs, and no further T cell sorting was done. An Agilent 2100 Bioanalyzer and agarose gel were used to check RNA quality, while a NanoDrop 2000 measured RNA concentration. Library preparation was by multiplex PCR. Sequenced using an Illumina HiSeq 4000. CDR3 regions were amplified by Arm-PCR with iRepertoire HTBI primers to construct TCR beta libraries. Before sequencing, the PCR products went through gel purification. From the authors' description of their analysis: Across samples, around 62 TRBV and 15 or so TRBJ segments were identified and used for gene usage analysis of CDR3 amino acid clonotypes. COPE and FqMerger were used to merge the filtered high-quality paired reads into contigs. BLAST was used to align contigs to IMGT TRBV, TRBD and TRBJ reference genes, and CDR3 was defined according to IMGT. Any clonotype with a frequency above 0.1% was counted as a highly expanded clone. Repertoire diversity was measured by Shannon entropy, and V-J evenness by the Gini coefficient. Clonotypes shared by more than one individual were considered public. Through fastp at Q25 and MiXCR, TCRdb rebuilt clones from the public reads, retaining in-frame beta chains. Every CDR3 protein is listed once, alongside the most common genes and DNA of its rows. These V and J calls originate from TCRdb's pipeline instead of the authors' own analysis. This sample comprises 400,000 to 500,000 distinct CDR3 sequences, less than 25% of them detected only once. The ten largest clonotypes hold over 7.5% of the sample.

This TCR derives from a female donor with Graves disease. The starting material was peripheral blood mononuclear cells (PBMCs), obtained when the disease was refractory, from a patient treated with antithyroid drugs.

At the DNA level, the sequence is TGCGCCAGCAGCATTGGGGGGGGAGGGTCCTACGAGCAGTACTTC. The encoded protein is CASSIGGGGSYEQYF. The chain joins TRBV5-1 to TRBJ2-7, with 7 bases aligning to TRBD2. CDR1 and CDR2 were assigned from the germline V gene as SGHRS and YFSETQ. The cysteine opens and the phenylalanine closes a CDR3 of 15 amino acids. The CDR3 DNA has 45 bases and is translated from base 1. V lost 4 bases and J lost 1 base, and the count of bases not matched to a germline gene is 8.